One T cell receptor (beta chain) is described in this entry. What it recognizes is unknown. Per the germline V gene, CDR1 is SGHNT and CDR2 is YYREEE (reference sequence). J was trimmed by 6 bases and V by 4 bases; bases with no gene match: 13. There are 17 residues in the CDR3. This sample stems from a study of cytomegalovirus exposure and HLA in healthy donors. Notes on the study in general: Versus the approximately 700-donor mean, an Asian-associated ancestry cluster reportedly showed fewer N-insertions in a later analysis. Presence/absence analyses rested on an assumption that sequencing depth was roughly uniform across donors.

The study ran its PCR with 60 Vbeta and 13 Jbeta primers. Sequencing used immunoSEQ multiplex PCR; TCRdb keeps in-frame clones, though not all of them. The repertoire table contains 150,000 to 200,000 clones. The specimen was PBMCs. The chain carries TRBV5-4 and TRBJ2-3; 11 bases line up with TRBD2. This sequence originates from a man in his thirties or forties in good health and CMV-seronegative. In DNA, the CDR3 is TGTGCCAGCAGCGACTCCGGGACTAGCGGTGTGGGGGATACGCAGTATTTT. This translates into CASSDSGTSGVGDTQYF.